This T cell receptor (beta chain) comes out of a study of blood T cell repertoires in COVID-19. Profiling relied on immunoSEQ multiplex PCR, and the TCRdb table lists in-frame clones only, not all of them. In the table there are some 74,000 clones, roughly 84% of which are singletons. V was pared by 1 base and J by 5 bases, with 4 bases of the junction left unmatched. CDR3 length: 14 residues. Germline V gene sequence: CDR1 SSHAT, CDR2 FNYEAQ (reference sequence). This sequence originates from a man aged 45-60 years with active COVID-19. This chain connects TRBV7-7 to TRBJ2-7, with TRBD2 identical over 8 bases. The sample comprised peripheral blood. Here the CDR3 reads CASSLGREAHEQYF. As DNA, the CDR3 is TGTGCCAGCAGCTTAGGGCGGGAGGCCCACGAGCAGTACTTC. The full variable domain, rest sourced from reference TRBV7-7 and TRBJ2-7, is GAGVSQSPRYKVTKRGQDVTLRCDPISSHATLYWYQQALGQGPEFLTYFNYEAQPDKSGLPSDRFSAERPEGSISTLTIQRTEQRDSAMYRCASSLGREAHEQYFGPGTRLTVT.